This T cell receptor (beta chain) comes out of a study of a mutant IDH1 vaccine in newly diagnosed glioma. Sample time point: week 11, during vaccination. Each vaccine dose was 300 ug of mutant IDH1 20-mer peptide, with topical imiquimod. Each astrocytoma in the donors was new, WHO grade 3 or 4, IDH1-mutant and ATRX-lost. Sequenced by immunoSEQ multiplex PCR; TCRdb stores in-frame clones only, minus some. The sample consists of tens of thousands of clones, approximately 84% of them appearing once. About this clone itself: As yet, its antigen is unknown. A read error may produce the germline difference seen at one junction end.

Overall study results and limits: Pseudoprogression appeared independent of alterations in top peripheral clonotypes. Vaccination induced immune responses in 85% to 95% of patients.

The CDR3 sequence is 14 residues long. Germline CDR1 and CDR2: LNHDA and SQIVND (reference sequence). Here the sequenced sample was PBMCs, taken from a glioma patient whose treatment included an IDH1 peptide vaccine. The genes are TRBV19 and TRBJ2-3, with 9 bases aligning to TRBD1. The TCR sequence derives from a woman in her 50s with glioma. The CDR3 sequence is CASNIQGATDTQYF. The CDR3 DNA sequence: TGTGCCAGTAATATACAGGGGGCAACAGATACGCAGTATTTT.